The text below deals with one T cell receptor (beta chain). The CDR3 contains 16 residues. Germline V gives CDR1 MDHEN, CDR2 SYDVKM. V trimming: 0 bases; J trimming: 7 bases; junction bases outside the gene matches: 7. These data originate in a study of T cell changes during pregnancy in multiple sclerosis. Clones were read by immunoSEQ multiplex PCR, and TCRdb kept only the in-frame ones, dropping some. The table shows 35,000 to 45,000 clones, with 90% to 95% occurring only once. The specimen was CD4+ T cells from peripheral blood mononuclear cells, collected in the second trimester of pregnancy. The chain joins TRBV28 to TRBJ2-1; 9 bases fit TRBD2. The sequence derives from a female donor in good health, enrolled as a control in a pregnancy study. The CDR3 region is CASSLWELAGKNEQFF. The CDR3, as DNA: TGTGCCAGCAGTTTATGGGAGCTAGCGGGAAAAAATGAGCAGTTCTTC.